These 18 T cell receptor beta chains originate from one sample sequenced in a study of cytomegalovirus exposure and HLA in healthy donors. Amplification used 60 Vbeta primers and 13 Jbeta primers. Sequencing used immunoSEQ multiplex PCR; TCRdb keeps in-frame clones, though not all of them. The sample has some 150,000 clones; about four fifths are singletons. The sample comprised PBMCs. Receptor source: a man younger than 45 in good health and CMV-seronegative.

The chain joins TRBV7-6 to TRBJ2-7; D unclear. V gave up 3 bases and J gave up 2 bases, with 8 bases separating them. The CDR3 spans 13 residues. Germline V gene sequence: CDR1 SGHVS, CDR2 FNYEAQ. Written as DNA, the CDR3 is TGTGCCAGCAGCTTGGCACATACCTACGAGCAGTACTTC. This translates into CASSLAHTYEQYF.

As regards this clone: A read error may produce the germline difference seen at one junction end. The genes are TRBV28 and TRBJ1-6; 8 nucleotides agree with TRBD1. The length of the CDR3 is 18 residues. CDR1 is MDHEN and CDR2 is SYDVKM in the germline V gene. In DNA, the CDR3 is TGTGCCAGCAGTCTATGGACAGGGACTAGCTCCTATAATTCACCCCTCCACTTT. Translated, it gives CASSLWTGTSSYNSPLHF.

The chain recombines TRBV19 with TRBJ1-2; TRBD1 is a possible D gene (6 bases). Trimming pared 6 bases from V and 5 bases from J, leaving 7 bases between. This CDR3 has 11 residues. CDR1 is LNHDA, CDR2 SQIVND, per germline (reference sequence). CDR3 amino acids: CASRQGYGYTF. Written as DNA, the CDR3 is TGTGCCAGTAGACAGGGTTATGGCTACACCTTC.

The chain has TRBV27 and TRBJ2-5, with a weak D call TRBD2 (5 bases). This CDR3 is 13 amino acids long. Between the trimmed V and J ends, which lost 3 bases and 7 bases, there was a span of 12 bases. The germline CDR1 and CDR2 sequences are MNHEY and SMNVEV (reference sequence). For the CDR3, the DNA is TGTGCCAGCAGTTTGGGGAGCGAACGGACCCAGTACTTC. Its translation: CASSLGSERTQYF.

J is TRBJ2-2 and V is TRBV4-1; 13 nucleotides agree with TRBD2. Germline values: CDR1 MGHRA, CDR2 YSYEKL. J was trimmed by 7 bases and V by 0 bases; bases with no gene match: 2. CDR3 size: 16 residues. The CDR3 loop is CASSQETSGRGGELFF. The CDR3 nucleotides are TGCGCCAGCAGCCAAGAAACTAGCGGGAGGGGCGGGGAGCTGTTTTTT.

This sequence joins TRBV30 and TRBJ1-5; D possibly corresponds to TRBD1 (6 bases). CDR3 length: 13 residues. V was cut by 0 bases and J by 5 bases, with 8 bases left in between. The germline gives CDR1 GTSNPN, CDR2 SVGIG (reference sequence). The chain's CDR3 is CAWSVEGDQPQHF. The CDR3 nucleotides read TGTGCCTGGAGTGTCGAGGGGGATCAGCCCCAGCATTTT. Combining the CDR3 with reference TRBV30 and TRBJ1-5 gives the whole variable domain SQTIHQWPATLVQPVGSPLSLECTVEGTSNPNLYWYRQAAGRGLQLLFYSVGIGQISSEVPQNLSASRPQDRQFILSSKKLLLSDSGFYLCAWSVEGDQPQHFGDGTRLSIL.

The rearrangement uses TRBV19 and TRBJ2-1; 10 nucleotides align to TRBD2. Germline CDR1 LNHDA, CDR2 SQIVND (reference sequence). The CDR3 contains 18 residues. The J segment lost 5 bases and the V segment lost 7 bases, leaving 17 bases of the junction unmatched. CDR3 region: CASKGLAGVNWGNNEQFF. The DNA for the CDR3 is TGTGCCAGTAAGGGCCTAGCGGGGGTGAACTGGGGTAACAATGAGCAGTTCTTC.

V is TRBV10-3 and J is TRBJ2-7; 9 bases fit TRBD2. V lost 5 bases, J lost 3 bases, and 8 bases stayed unmatched. The length of the CDR3 is 15 residues. Germline V gene lookup returns CDR1 ENHRY and CDR2 SYGVKD. The CDR3 DNA reads TGTGCCATCAGTTCCCGTAGCGGGAGATACTACGAGCAGTACTTC. Protein: CAISSRSGRYYEQYF.

The J gene is TRBJ2-7, the V gene TRBV5-4, with D tentatively TRBD2 (6 bases). The ends were cut back, 0 bases at V and 5 bases at J, with 12 bases in the middle. CDR1 SGHNT and CDR2 YYREEE come from the germline V gene (reference sequence). This CDR3 comprises 14 residues. The CDR3 loop reads CASSLAGRTHEQYF. The CDR3 DNA follows: TGTGCCAGCAGCTTGGCAGGGAGGACCCACGAGCAGTACTTC.

This chain joins TRBV5-4 and TRBJ1-1; possibly TRBD1 for D (6 bases). The germline V and J ends were trimmed by 3 bases and 0 bases, with 15 bases remaining between them. Germline CDR1 reads SGHNT; CDR2 reads YYREEE (reference sequence). The CDR3 spans 16 residues. This CDR3 reads CASSSGGGGMNTEAFF. CDR3 nucleotide sequence: TGTGCCAGCAGCTCCGGGGGAGGGGGTATGAACACTGAAGCTTTCTTT.

The chain recombines TRBV5-1 with TRBJ2-7; 7 positions match TRBD1. With 1 base clipped from V and 4 bases from J, the junction kept 5 bases outside the gene matches. This CDR3 comprises 14 residues. CDR1 SGHRS and CDR2 YFSETQ come from the germline V gene. The CDR3 DNA reads as TGCGCCAGCAGCTTGCCGGGACAGATTTACGAGCAGTACTTC. As protein: CASSLPGQIYEQYF.

The chain carries TRBV27 and TRBJ2-3; a possible D gene is TRBD2 (6 bases). The V gene's germline CDR1 is MNHEY and CDR2 SMNVEV (reference sequence). V lost 6 bases and J 4 bases, leaving 17 bases between the germline ends. This CDR3 has 15 amino acids. For the CDR3, the DNA is TGTGCCAGCAGCTCGCGGAGGGCCGGGGCAGATACGCAGTATTTT. Translation: CASSSRRAGADTQYF.

The gene calls are TRBV14 and TRBJ2-5; D remains ambiguous. With 4 bases removed from V and 4 bases from J, the gap between germline ends came to 10 bases. The length of the CDR3 is 13 residues. Germline loops: CDR1 SGHDN, CDR2 FVKESK. Here the CDR3 reads CASSPVLGETQYF. As DNA, the CDR3 is TGTGCCAGCAGCCCCGTTCTCGGAGAGACCCAGTACTTC. Full variable domain (missing parts from reference TRBV14 and TRBJ2-5): EAGVTQFPSHSVIEKGQTVTLRCDPISGHDNLYWYRRVMGKEIKFLLHFVKESKQDESGMPNNRFLAERTGGTYSTLKVQPAELEDSGVYFCASSPVLGETQYFGPGTRLLVL.

For this clone: One end of the junction does not line up with germline, which may come from a read error. CDR3 amino acids: CASSEDVSRVKTEAFF. CDR3 nucleotides: TGTGCCAGCAGTGAAGATGTGAGCAGGGTGAAGACTGAAGCTTTCTTT. This chain joins TRBV2 and TRBJ1-1; tentative D call: TRBD1 (5 bases). Germline V gives CDR1 SNHLY, CDR2 FYNNEI. The CDR3 extends over 16 amino acids.

This chain connects TRBV28 to TRBJ2-5; 7 positions agree with TRBD1. This CDR3 has 13 amino acids. Germline CDR1 is MDHEN and CDR2 is SYDVKM. J gave up 2 bases and V 6 bases, and 3 bases lay outside the gene matches. The CDR3 spells CASRSGQQETQYF. The CDR3 DNA reads as TGTGCCAGCAGATCGGGACAGCAAGAGACCCAGTACTTC.

The chain is built from TRBV15 and TRBJ2-1, with D possibly being TRBD2 (5 bases). Germline values: CDR1 LNHNV, CDR2 YYDKDF (reference sequence). CDR3 size: 13 residues. Trimming pared 2 bases from V and 8 bases from J, leaving 10 bases between. The CDR3 DNA reads TGTGCCACCAGCAGACCCACTAGTTATGAGCAGTTCTTC. Translating gives CATSRPTSYEQFF.

V is TRBV27 and J is TRBJ1-2; 7 bases match TRBD1. V lost 4 bases and J lost 6; bases outside the gene matches: 8. CDR3 length: 14 amino acids. Germline-derived CDR1 and CDR2 are MNHEY and SMNVEV (reference sequence). The CDR3 here is CASSSDRVLHGYTF. The CDR3 DNA reads as TGTGCCAGCAGTTCTGACAGGGTGCTGCATGGCTACACCTTC.

This clone was observed once. This sequence joins TRBV5-1 and TRBJ2-2; tentative D call: TRBD2 (5 bases). The germline CDR1 and CDR2 sequences are SGHRS and YFSETQ. CDR3 length: 16 residues. V lost 0 bases to trimming and J lost 7 bases, with 16 bases between them. Here the CDR3 reads CASSLGDNQRGGELFF. The CDR3 nucleotides are TGCGCCAGCAGCTTGGGAGATAATCAACGGGGCGGGGAGCTGTTTTTT.